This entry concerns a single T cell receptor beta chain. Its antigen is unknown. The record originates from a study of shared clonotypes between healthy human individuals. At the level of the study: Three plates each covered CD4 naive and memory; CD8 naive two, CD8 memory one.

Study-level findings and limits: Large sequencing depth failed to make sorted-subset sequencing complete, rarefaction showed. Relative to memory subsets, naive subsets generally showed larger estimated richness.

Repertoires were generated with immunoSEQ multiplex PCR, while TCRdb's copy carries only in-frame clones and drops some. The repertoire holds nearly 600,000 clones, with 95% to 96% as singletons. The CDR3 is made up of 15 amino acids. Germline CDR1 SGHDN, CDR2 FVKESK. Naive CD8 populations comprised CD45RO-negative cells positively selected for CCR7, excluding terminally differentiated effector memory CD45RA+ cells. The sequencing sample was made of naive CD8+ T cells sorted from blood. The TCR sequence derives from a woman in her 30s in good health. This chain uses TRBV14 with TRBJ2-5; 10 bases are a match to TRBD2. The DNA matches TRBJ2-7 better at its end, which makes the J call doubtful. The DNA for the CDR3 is TGTGCCAGCAGCCAAGAACTAGCGGGACCCTACGAGCAGTACTTC. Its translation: CASSQELAGPYEQYF.